Presented here are 23 T cell receptor beta chains from one specimen sequenced in a study of cytomegalovirus exposure and HLA in healthy donors. Amplification used 60 Vbeta primers and 13 Jbeta primers. Clones were sequenced by immunoSEQ multiplex PCR, and TCRdb holds only the in-frame ones, with some missing. The profile shows approximately 150,000 clones, roughly 77% of them singletons. Sequencing input: PBMCs. Receptors were obtained from a human donor in good health.

This chain joins TRBV5-6 and TRBJ2-5; TRBD2 matches at 11 bases. V was pared by 0 bases and J by 8 bases, with 9 bases of the junction left unmatched. This CDR3 comprises 16 residues. Germline values: CDR1 SGHDT, CDR2 YYEEEE. In DNA form, the CDR3 reads TGTGCCAGCAGCTTGGACCCGACTAGCGGGGTGGGAACCCAGTACTTC. It is translated as CASSLDPTSGVGTQYF.

The CDR3 protein is CSVIYSSSRDTQYF. CDR3 in DNA: TGCAGCGTTATTTATTCTTCCTCTCGAGATACGCAGTATTTT. This sequence joins TRBV29-1 and TRBJ2-3; D call uncertain. The ends were cut back, 5 bases at V and 5 bases at J, with 17 bases in the middle. CDR1 and CDR2 from the germline V gene are SQVTM and ANQGSEA. This CDR3 has 14 residues.

A few counts support this clone. The chain uses TRBV7-9 and TRBJ2-3; D may be TRBD2 (6 bases). CDR3 length equals 15 residues. Trimming took off 3 bases at V and 4 bases at J, with 14 bases between the two ends. CDR1 SEHNR and CDR2 FQNEAQ come from the germline V gene (reference sequence). CDR3 sequence reads: CASSLGLQASDTQYF. CDR3 in DNA: TGTGCCAGCAGCTTGGGACTTCAGGCCTCAGATACGCAGTATTTT.

The J gene is TRBJ2-7, the V gene TRBV29-1, with 7 bases that match TRBD2. The germline gives CDR1 SQVTM, CDR2 ANQGSEA. Germline trimming cut 6 bases from V and 6 bases from J; bases unmatched to any gene: 11. The length of the CDR3 is 13 residues. This CDR3 is CSVRETSEGEQYF. DNA of the CDR3: TGCAGCGTCAGAGAAACTAGCGAGGGCGAGCAGTACTTC.

This chain connects TRBV19 to TRBJ1-1; D is possibly TRBD1 (6 bases). The V gene lost 7 bases and the J gene lost 1 base, with 10 bases spanning the gap. This CDR3 is built from 13 residues. CDR1 and CDR2 from the germline V gene are LNHDA and SQIVND (reference sequence). CDR3 bases: TGTGCCAGTACTAACAGGGCGAACACTGAAGCTTTCTTT. Translating it yields CASTNRANTEAFF.

Note on this clone: One end of the junction varies from germline; a read error may be responsible. The chain has TRBV7-9 and TRBJ2-3; 8 bases line up with TRBD2. CDR3 size: 15 residues. Germline assignment: CDR1 SEHNR and CDR2 FQNEAQ (reference sequence). The DNA of the CDR3 is TGTTCCAGCAGCACCCCGGGACTAGGCGCAGATACGCAGTATTTT. It specifies CSSSTPGLGADTQYF.

The V call is TRBV10-3, the J call TRBJ1-2; the match to TRBD1 covers 9 bases. CDR1 and CDR2 from the germline V gene are ENHRY and SYGVKD. The V gene end was trimmed by 0 bases and the J gene end by 8 bases; junction bases not matched to a gene: 13. The CDR3 runs 17 residues. CDR3 in amino acids: CAISESSAGTGLTGYTF. CDR3 DNA: TGTGCCATCAGTGAGTCATCCGCTGGGACAGGGCTTACGGGCTACACCTTC.

CDR3 bases: TGTGCCAGCAGTGAAATTCGTAGGACTAAGCATGAGCAGTTCTTC. It translates to CASSEIRRTKHEQFF. This chain uses TRBV6-1 with TRBJ2-1; possible D gene TRBD2, 6 bases. Germline loops: CDR1 MNHNS, CDR2 SASEGT. This CDR3 contains 15 residues. Trimming pared 2 bases from V and 8 bases from J, leaving 16 bases between.

The gene calls are TRBV5-4 and TRBJ2-7; D may be TRBD2 (6 bases). V lost 1 base to trimming and J lost 7 bases, with 15 bases between them. Germline lookup yields CDR1 SGHNT and CDR2 YYREEE (reference sequence). The CDR3 is 14 amino acids. The CDR3 loop is CASSLPSVGGEQYF. The CDR3 DNA is TGTGCCAGCAGCTTGCCCAGCGTCGGGGGAGAGCAGTACTTC.

This clone was picked up one time. CDR3 DNA sequence: TGTGCCAGCAGCATTACAGGAGAGCAGTACTTC. Translating gives CASSITGEQYF. V is TRBV2 and J is TRBJ2-7; possibly TRBD1 for D (5 bases). Looked up from germline, CDR1 is SNHLY and CDR2 is FYNNEI. V was clipped by 6 bases and J by 7 bases, with 10 bases between them. The CDR3 totals 11 residues.

This rearrangement joins TRBV12-5 to TRBJ1-2; D possibly corresponds to TRBD1 (6 bases). Trimming pared 5 bases from V and 0 bases from J, leaving 13 bases between. Germline V gene data show CDR1 as LGHNT and CDR2 as FRNRAP. The CDR3 is 15 residues long. This chain's CDR3 is CASGPGKGANYGYTF. CDR3 nucleotides: TGTGCTAGTGGTCCGGGAAAGGGGGCTAACTATGGCTACACCTTC.

This clone was observed a handful of times. The V and J genes are TRBV19 and TRBJ2-5; D uncertain. V was trimmed by 6 bases and J by 4 bases, leaving 9 bases between them. This CDR3 contains 12 residues. In germline, CDR1 is LNHDA, CDR2 SQIVND (reference sequence). The CDR3 region has the DNA TGTGCCAGTAGCCGTAGAGGAGAGACCCAGTACTTC. The encoded protein is CASSRRGETQYF.

The chain links TRBV28 to TRBJ2-5, with D perhaps TRBD2 (6 bases). V dropped 6 bases and J dropped 7 bases, with 15 bases sitting between them. The CDR3 sequence is 13 residues long. CDR1 is MDHEN and CDR2 is SYDVKM in the germline V gene. The CDR3 here is CASSLLLGGTQYF. The CDR3 DNA reads as TGTGCCAGCAGCCTCCTACTGGGAGGGACCCAGTACTTC.

This chain joins TRBV28 and TRBJ1-2, with 8 positions matching TRBD1. The germline V gene encodes CDR1 MDHEN and CDR2 SYDVKM. The CDR3 is made up of 14 amino acids. The J segment lost 7 bases and the V segment lost 3 bases, leaving 7 bases of the junction unmatched. CDR3 DNA: TGTGCCAGCAGTTTGACAGGGGTGTTCGGTGGCTACACCTTC. It is translated as CASSLTGVFGGYTF.

The table lists this clone with a few counts. J is TRBJ2-7 and V is TRBV19; TRBD1 agrees at 10 bases. Germline V gene lookup returns CDR1 LNHDA and CDR2 SQIVND (reference sequence). V gave up 5 bases and J gave up 6 bases; unmatched junction bases: 10. The CDR3 extends over 15 amino acids. Here the CDR3 reads CASSPPPGQGIEQYF. The DNA for the CDR3 is TGTGCCAGTAGTCCCCCTCCGGGACAGGGGATCGAGCAGTACTTC.

The gene calls are TRBV11-1 and TRBJ2-7; D perhaps matches TRBD1 (6 bases). The CDR3 loop spans 15 amino acids. Trimming cost V 1 base and J 1 base, with 11 bases left between them. Germline V gene lookup returns CDR1 SGHAT and CDR2 FQDESV (reference sequence). The CDR3 loop is CASSLGQAMSYEQYF. CDR3 coding DNA: TGTGCCAGCAGCTTAGGACAGGCCATGTCCTACGAGCAGTACTTC.

The chain links TRBV7-8 to TRBJ1-4, with TRBD1 identical over 9 bases. Germline V gene lookup returns CDR1 SGHVS and CDR2 FQNEAQ. This CDR3 has 16 amino acids. J was trimmed by 4 bases and V by 5 bases; bases with no gene match: 8. The CDR3 coding sequence is TGTGCCAGCAGCAAATCCGAGACAGGGGGTAATGAAAAACTGTTTTTT. Its protein product is CASSKSETGGNEKLFF.

This chain uses TRBV10-3 with TRBJ1-1; a weak D match, TRBD1 (5 bases). This CDR3 is 15 amino acids long. In germline, CDR1 is ENHRY, CDR2 SYGVKD. The ends were cut back, 1 base at V and 3 bases at J, with 12 bases in the middle. CDR3 sequence reads: CAISEFPRGDTEAFF. In DNA form, the CDR3 reads TGTGCCATCAGTGAGTTTCCCCGGGGGGACACTGAAGCTTTCTTT.

The V call is TRBV14, the J call TRBJ2-3, with 12 bases matching TRBD2. Germline-derived CDR1 and CDR2 are SGHDN and FVKESK. V shed 4 bases and J 0 bases; nucleotides not matched to a gene: 2. This CDR3 is 16 amino acids long. The CDR3 here is CASSPGTSGSTDTQYF. CDR3 in DNA: TGTGCCAGCAGCCCCGGGACTAGCGGGAGCACAGATACGCAGTATTTT.

The rearrangement joins TRBV29-1 to TRBJ1-5; 10 nucleotides align to TRBD1. CDR3 length: 13 amino acids. From germline, CDR1 is SQVTM and CDR2 ANQGSEA. The junction had 1 base not matched to a gene; V was cut back by 6 bases and J by 2 bases. The CDR3 loop reads CSVGQGGNQPQHF. The CDR3 DNA reads TGCAGCGTCGGACAGGGGGGCAATCAGCCCCAGCATTTT.

V and J are TRBV7-2 and TRBJ2-1; 12 nucleotides align to TRBD2. CDR1 SGHTA and CDR2 FQGNSA come from the germline V gene. Trimming took 1 base from V and 2 from J; bases not matched to a gene: 3. CDR3 length: 17 residues. CDR3 amino acids: CASSLEGLAGAYNEQFF. The CDR3 nucleotides are TGTGCCAGCAGCTTAGAGGGACTAGCGGGTGCCTACAATGAGCAGTTCTTC.

This clone was counted a single time. The CDR3 protein is CASSSLWRGGGGEQFF. CDR3 DNA sequence: TGTGCCAGCAGTTCCCTTTGGCGGGGGGGAGGAGGTGAGCAGTTCTTC. The rearrangement links TRBV27 to TRBJ2-1, with TRBD2 matching 9 bases. This CDR3 is built from 16 residues. The V gene end was trimmed by 4 bases and the J gene end by 9 bases; junction bases not matched to a gene: 13. From germline, CDR1 is MNHEY and CDR2 SMNVEV (reference sequence).

This clone was seen just once. The V gene is TRBV18, the J gene TRBJ2-7; D is perhaps TRBD2 (5 bases). V lost 3 bases and J 9 bases, leaving 15 bases between the germline ends. Germline assignment: CDR1 KGHSH and CDR2 LQKENI. This CDR3 spans 13 amino acids. CDR3 in DNA: TGTGCCAGCTCACCCTTGAGCAACGGGGTGCAGTACTTC. Translated, it gives CASSPLSNGVQYF.